The 17 T cell receptor beta chains listed next were all sequenced from one sample in a study of shared T cell receptors in the human thymus. TCRdb keeps only in-frame clones here, not all; method: immunoSEQ multiplex PCR. This sample has approximately 730,000 clones, with roughly 85% found just once. The same sample was also studied in work on human thymus T cells.

The sample consisted of thymocytes. Receptor source: a girl in the first two years of life with a congenital heart defect.

This rearrangement joins TRBV18 to TRBJ2-3; no definite D call. Trimming shortened V by 1 base and J by 4 bases, and 9 bases separated the two germline ends. This CDR3 spans 14 amino acids. Germline V gene data show CDR1 as KGHSH and CDR2 as LQKENI. The CDR3 nucleotides are TGTGCCAGCTCACCACTGGCTGAGGCAGATACGCAGTATTTT. This translates into CASSPLAEADTQYF.

J is TRBJ2-7 and V is TRBV6-5, with 8 bases that match TRBD1. The CDR3 is made up of 13 amino acids. V lost 7 bases and J lost 6; bases outside the gene matches: 8. Germline lookup yields CDR1 MNHEY and CDR2 SVGAGI. The CDR3: CASTPDRGGEQYF. CDR3 in DNA: TGTGCCAGCACTCCCGACAGGGGAGGCGAGCAGTACTTC.

This chain joins TRBV6-1 and TRBJ1-2; the D is unclear. The CDR3 runs 24 residues. Trimming removed 0 bases at V and 4 bases at J, with 39 bases between. Germline V CDR1 and CDR2: MNHNS, SASEGT. CDR3 amino acids: CASSEAVPRRKVQVSEFISYGYTF. The DNA of the CDR3 is TGTGCCAGCAGTGAAGCTGTCCCGCGACGAAAGGTCCAGGTTTCGGAATTCATATCCTATGGCTACACCTTC.

This clone appeared a single time. V usage is TRBV7-9 and J usage is TRBJ2-7; TRBD1 matches 9 bases. The V gene end was trimmed by 1 base and the J gene end by 5 bases; junction bases not matched to a gene: 6. The CDR3 extends over 15 amino acids. Germline V CDR1 and CDR2: SEHNR, FQNEAQ (reference sequence). The CDR3: CASSLGWTGEDEQYF. Written as DNA, the CDR3 is TGTGCCAGCAGCTTAGGGTGGACAGGGGAGGACGAGCAGTACTTC.

The chain is built from TRBV6-1 and TRBJ1-3, with D maybe TRBD1 (6 bases). CDR1 and CDR2 from the germline V gene are MNHNS and SASEGT. There are 15 residues in the CDR3. Trimming left V 2 bases short and J 1 base short, with 9 bases between. The CDR3 region has the DNA TGTGCCAGCAGTGAACAAAGGGGGTCTGGAAACACCATATATTTT. Translated, it gives CASSEQRGSGNTIYF.

This chain links TRBV28 with TRBJ2-7; perhaps TRBD1 as D (5 bases). CDR1 MDHEN and CDR2 SYDVKM come from the germline V gene. The V and J ends lost 6 bases and 1 base respectively, with 13 bases between them. This CDR3 has 14 residues. The CDR3 sequence is CASSWGRVSYEQYF. The CDR3 DNA follows: TGTGCCAGCAGCTGGGGCAGGGTATCCTACGAGCAGTACTTC.

This sequence joins TRBV4-1 and TRBJ2-3; 8 nucleotides align to TRBD2. This CDR3 contains 19 residues. Per the germline V gene, CDR1 is MGHRA and CDR2 is YSYEKL. V dropped 0 bases and J dropped 0; count of bases not matched to a gene: 11. The CDR3 loop reads CASSQEESSTSGSTDTQYF. In DNA, the CDR3 is TGCGCCAGCAGCCAAGAAGAGTCGAGTACTAGCGGAAGCACAGATACGCAGTATTTT.

The chain uses TRBV4-1 and TRBJ1-3; 10 nucleotides match TRBD1. Germline-derived CDR1 and CDR2 are MGHRA and YSYEKL. CDR3 length: 16 amino acids. V shed 0 bases, J shed 7 bases, and the junction held 6 bases outside the gene matches. CDR3 DNA sequence: TGCGCCAGCAGCCAAGACCGGACAGGGGGAGGGAACACCATATATTTT. Translating it yields CASSQDRTGGGNTIYF.

The chain uses TRBV27 and TRBJ1-1; no clear D gene. Germline lookup yields CDR1 MNHEY and CDR2 SMNVEV (reference sequence). The V gene lost 7 bases and the J gene lost 0 bases, with 39 bases spanning the gap. This CDR3 comprises 23 residues. The CDR3 region has the DNA TGTGCCAGCACCCTAGAGGTCGGCGGGATCCCGTGTGGGCCACCCTATATGAACACTGAAGCTTTCTTT. Translated: CASTLEVGGIPCGPPYMNTEAFF.

V is TRBV2 and J is TRBJ1-3; 8 nucleotides align to TRBD1. The ends lost 1 base at V and 3 bases at J; junction bases unmatched: 5. This CDR3 region has 16 residues. CDR1 SNHLY and CDR2 FYNNEI come from the germline V gene. The CDR3 reads CASSEETGEFGNTIYF. CDR3 coding DNA: TGTGCCAGCAGTGAAGAGACAGGGGAGTTTGGAAACACCATATATTTT.

DNA of the CDR3: TGTGCCAGCAGCATGGGGACAGAGTACAATGAGCAGTTCTTC. It codes for CASSMGTEYNEQFF. The chain is built from TRBV5-4 and TRBJ2-1; 7 nucleotides line up with TRBD1. Unmatched junction bases numbered 5, after V lost 4 bases and J lost 4 bases. The CDR3 covers 14 residues. Germline V lookup: CDR1 SGHNT, CDR2 YYREEE (reference sequence).

The chain uses TRBV11-2 and TRBJ1-1; 7 positions match TRBD1. Germline-derived CDR1 and CDR2 are SGHAT and FQNNGV. The CDR3 loop spans 16 amino acids. V shed 5 bases, J shed 4 bases, and the junction held 13 bases outside the gene matches. The CDR3 sequence: CASSTRQGPMSTEAFF. The CDR3 DNA reads TGTGCCAGCAGCACCCGACAGGGTCCGATGAGCACTGAAGCTTTCTTT. The full variable domain, with the rest looked up from reference TRBV11-2 and TRBJ1-1, is EAGVAQSPRYKIIEKRQSVAFWCNPISGHATLYWYQQILGQGPKLLIQFQNNGVVDDSQLPKDRFSAERLKGVDSTLKIQPAKLEDSAVYLCASSTRQGPMSTEAFFGQGTRLTVV.

This chain uses TRBV5-1 with TRBJ2-7; a possible D gene is TRBD1 (7 bases). Germline-derived CDR1 and CDR2 are SGHRS and YFSETQ. There are 16 residues in the CDR3. V gave up 1 base and J gave up 5 bases, with 19 bases separating them. The CDR3 DNA reads as TGCGCCAGCAGCTTGTTCCGGCGGGACAGTTCCCACGAGCAGTACTTC. It specifies CASSLFRRDSSHEQYF.

V usage is TRBV19 and J usage is TRBJ1-2, with TRBD1 matching over 9 bases. CDR1 is LNHDA, CDR2 SQIVND, per germline (reference sequence). The CDR3 length is 20 residues. V shed 5 bases and J 6 bases; nucleotides not matched to a gene: 25. CDR3 nucleotide sequence: TGTGCCAGTAGTGAGTCCCCCCGGGACAGGGTTTTTCGGCAGCCTAATGGCTACACCTTC. Amino acids: CASSESPRDRVFRQPNGYTF.

The rearrangement uses TRBV5-4 and TRBJ1-2; TRBD1 matches 7 bases. CDR1 is SGHNT, CDR2 YYREEE, per germline (reference sequence). This CDR3 is 16 amino acids long. Unmatched junction bases numbered 13, after V lost 3 bases and J lost 5 bases. The CDR3 region is CASSWGRQGDVYGYTF. The CDR3 nucleotides read TGTGCCAGCAGCTGGGGGAGGCAGGGGGACGTTTATGGCTACACCTTC.

The genes are TRBV5-4 and TRBJ1-1, with D unclear. V lost 4 bases, J lost 7 bases, and 11 bases lay in between. CDR1 and CDR2 from the germline V gene are SGHNT and YYREEE (reference sequence). This CDR3 is 12 amino acids long. Written as DNA, the CDR3 is TGTGCCAGCAGCCCTAATCGGGGTGAAGCTTTCTTT. It encodes CASSPNRGEAFF.

V gene TRBV5-4 combines with J gene TRBJ2-3; D is perhaps TRBD2 (5 bases). Per germline, CDR1 SGHNT and CDR2 YYREEE (reference sequence). Trimming removed 4 bases at V and 4 bases at J, with 16 bases between. The CDR3 has 15 amino acids. CDR3 amino acids: CASSQTAGVPDTQYF. The CDR3 nucleotides read TGTGCCAGCAGCCAAACGGCCGGGGTACCAGATACGCAGTATTTT.